Following are 10 T cell receptor beta chains from one sample sequenced in a study of cytomegalovirus exposure and HLA in healthy donors. PCR primers comprised 60 Vbeta and 13 Jbeta primers. Clones were sequenced by immunoSEQ multiplex PCR, and TCRdb holds only the in-frame ones, with some missing. In the table there are about 120,000 clones, around a tenth of which are singletons. The sequencing input was PBMCs. The source is a man younger than 45 in good health and CMV-seronegative.

This clone was picked up a small number of times. The chain combines TRBV9 with TRBJ2-7; 9 bases agree with TRBD1. Per the germline V gene, CDR1 is SGDLS and CDR2 is YYNGEE. The CDR3 consists of 16 residues. Trimming cost V 3 bases and J 5 bases; bases outside gene matches: 12. In DNA form, the CDR3 reads TGTGCCAGCAGCGCCCGGTCCGGGACAGGGTCCGACGAGCAGTACTTC. This translates into CASSARSGTGSDEQYF. The entire variable domain, with the rest obtained from reference TRBV9 and TRBJ2-7, is as follows: DSGVTQTPKHLITATGQRVTLRCSPRSGDLSVYWYQQSLDQGLQFLIQYYNGEERAKGNILERFSAQQFPDLHSELNLSSLELGDSALYFCASSARSGTGSDEQYFGPGTRLTVT.

This clone was seen more than once but under ten times. This chain joins TRBV19 and TRBJ1-3, with D perhaps matching TRBD1 (5 bases). Germline V lookup: CDR1 LNHDA, CDR2 SQIVND (reference sequence). This CDR3 contains 13 residues. V was cut by 5 bases and J by 8 bases, with 13 bases left in between. The CDR3, as DNA: TGTGCCAGTAGTTCCGGCTGGGGCGACACCATATATTTT. It translates to CASSSGWGDTIYF.

This rearrangement joins TRBV14 to TRBJ2-5; D is perhaps TRBD2 (6 bases). This CDR3 region has 13 residues. The V end lost 5 bases, the J end lost 4 bases, and 11 bases lay between the germline ends. Germline assignment: CDR1 SGHDN and CDR2 FVKESK. CDR3 loop: CASSSRRGETQYF. CDR3 nucleotides: TGTGCCAGCAGCTCGCGGAGGGGAGAGACCCAGTACTTC.

This clone has more than one count but fewer than ten. The chain uses TRBV28 and TRBJ1-2; possible D gene TRBD1, 6 bases. This CDR3 contains 14 residues. Between the trimmed V and J ends, which lost 1 base and 4 bases, there was a span of 10 bases. CDR1 MDHEN and CDR2 SYDVKM come from the germline V gene. CDR3 nucleotides: TGTGCCAGCAGTTTATCGGACAGCGTCTATGGCTACACCTTC. It encodes CASSLSDSVYGYTF.

Here the CDR3 reads CAISELDQGGTEAFF. The DNA of the CDR3 is TGTGCCATCAGTGAGTTGGATCAGGGGGGCACTGAAGCTTTCTTT. The J gene is TRBJ1-1, the V gene TRBV10-3; 7 bases match TRBD1. The CDR3 consists of 15 residues. The trim removed 1 base at V and 4 bases at J, leaving 6 bases unmatched. Germline values: CDR1 ENHRY, CDR2 SYGVKD.

Only a few counts were recorded for this clone. The CDR3 coding sequence is TGTGCCAGCAGCCGGGACAGGGGGGATAATTCACCCCTCCACTTT. Encoded protein: CASSRDRGDNSPLHF. The chain is built from TRBV4-2 and TRBJ1-6; 11 bases align to TRBD1. Trimming removed 4 bases from V and 5 bases from J; junction bases left unmatched: 1. There are 15 residues in the CDR3. Germline V CDR1 and CDR2: LGHNA, YNFKEQ.

The gene calls are TRBV9 and TRBJ1-1, with 7 bases fitting TRBD1. The CDR3 is 15 residues long. Trimming took 0 bases from V and 1 from J; bases not matched to a gene: 3. CDR1 and CDR2 (germline): SGDLS, YYNGEE. The CDR3 sequence is CASSVGTGSNTEAFF. CDR3 in DNA: TGTGCCAGCAGCGTAGGGACAGGATCGAACACTGAAGCTTTCTTT.

This clone has only a few counts. V is TRBV10-3 and J is TRBJ1-2; 7 nucleotides align to TRBD1. This CDR3 is 17 amino acids long. Germline lookup yields CDR1 ENHRY and CDR2 SYGVKD. V was pared by 6 bases and J by 0 bases, with 13 bases of the junction left unmatched. The CDR3 DNA sequence: TGTGCCATCAGCCTAAACCCTGGACAGGACTCTAACTATGGCTACACCTTC. Translated: CAISLNPGQDSNYGYTF.

V usage is TRBV7-2 and J usage is TRBJ2-1; 8 bases are shared with TRBD2. This CDR3 has 15 amino acids. Losses at the gene ends were 5 bases for V and 4 bases for J; bases not matched to a gene: 7. The germline V gene encodes CDR1 SGHTA and CDR2 FQGNSA. CDR3 loop: CASSLGAGAYNEQFF. DNA of the CDR3: TGTGCCAGCAGCCTGGGAGCGGGAGCTTACAATGAGCAGTTCTTC.

A few counts support this clone. At one of its ends the junction is not consistent with the germline gene, which may arise from a read error. The CDR3 here is CASRLGAAGNTIYF. CDR3 nucleotides: TGTGCCAGCAGGTTAGGGGCAGCTGGAAACACCATATATTTT. This rearrangement joins TRBV7-6 to TRBJ1-3; tentative D call: TRBD1 (5 bases). Germline V CDR1 and CDR2: SGHVS, FNYEAQ. The CDR3 runs 14 residues.